The clone carrying this TCR beta chain ranks as medium-sized. MiXCR was run by TCRdb on the 5' RACE reads, yielding one entry per CDR3 protein. This table holds under 3,000 distinct CDR3 sequences, 65% to 80% found once. The data derive from a study of T-cell memory formation after mild COVID-19. Whole-study context: The study found TCR clusters largely donor specific.

This CDR3 is built from 14 residues. The ends were cut back, 3 bases at V and 4 bases at J, with 10 bases in the middle. Germline CDR1 and CDR2: SGHNT and YYREEE (reference sequence). The TCR sequence derives from an adult who had mild COVID-19 (a few samples of this study predate the infection). Cell type and time point are not known. The sample taken for sequencing was PBMCs or a T cell subset sorted from them (not recorded which). The chain joins TRBV5-4 to TRBJ1-4; possibly TRBD1 for D (5 bases). The CDR3 sequence is CASSSGTGNEKLFF. CDR3 bases: TGTGCCAGCAGCTCTGGGACGGGTAATGAAAAACTGTTTTTT.